This TCR beta chain is drawn from a study of T cell changes during pregnancy in multiple sclerosis. Clones were read by immunoSEQ multiplex PCR, and TCRdb kept only the in-frame ones, dropping some. The table records approximately 70,000 clones, approximately 95% of them present only once. This CDR3 spans 17 amino acids. Germline lookup yields CDR1 SGHRS and CDR2 YFSETQ. V dropped 0 bases and J dropped 6; count of bases not matched to a gene: 8. The sequences come from CD4+ T cells from peripheral blood mononuclear cells, collected after pregnancy. The rearrangement uses TRBV5-1 and TRBJ2-7, with 14 bases lining up with TRBD2. The TCR originated in a female donor with multiple sclerosis, enrolled in a pregnancy study. CDR3 DNA: TGCGCCAGCAGCTTGGGGAAAAGACTAGCGGGAGGGGGCGAGCAGTACTTC. As protein: CASSLGKRLAGGGEQYF.